The rows below give T cell receptor beta chains drawn from one sample of a study of cytomegalovirus exposure and HLA in healthy donors. The repertoire was sequenced with immunoSEQ multiplex PCR; TCRdb's copy has only in-frame clones and lacks some. The sample yields roughly 140,000 clones, 75% to 85% seen once. The source material was PBMCs. The receptors here all came from a woman between 35 and 50 years old in good health and CMV-seropositive. CDR3s include the opening cysteine and the closing phenylalanine or tryptophan. D genes are given only for firm matches. Size is omitted from some rows. Given values are once, few, many or a class for expanded clones.

j_call v_call d_call clone_size cdr3_aa
TRBJ2-7 TRBV13 TRBD2 . CASSPSGRGSYEQYF
TRBJ2-7 TRBV10-3 . . CAISDPDRYEQYF
TRBJ2-5 TRBV13 TRBD1 . CASSPFGTGATETQYF
TRBJ2-7 TRBV21-1 . . CASSTSSVPYEQYF
TRBJ2-5 TRBV4-1 . once CASSPPWGPTEETQYF
TRBJ2-1 TRBV5-4 . . CASSPSANEQFF
TRBJ1-4 TRBV19 TRBD1 . CASSMAAGGNEKLFF
TRBJ2-5 TRBV4-1 . . CASSQARGLQETQYF
TRBJ1-2 TRBV19 TRBD1 . CASSVTGGSSGYTF
TRBJ1-2 TRBV27 . . CATSDRAINYGYTF
TRBJ1-1 TRBV30 . . CAWSVHENTEAFF
TRBJ2-7 TRBV5-1 . . CASSISGSRYF
TRBJ2-2 TRBV5-1 TRBD2 . CASSLVAGEAGGELFF